This is a list of T cell receptor beta chains from one sample in a study of blood T cell repertoires in COVID-19. Measured with immunoSEQ multiplex PCR; TCRdb has only the in-frame clones, and not every one. The sample holds some 210,000 clones; approximately 80% are singletons and the top ten take about 9.3%. Material: PBMCs or T cells enriched from blood (not recorded which). These TCRs come from a man aged 35 to 55 who had recovered from COVID-19. CDR3s include the opening cysteine and the closing phenylalanine or tryptophan. Each record gives: V gene, J gene, D gene, clone size, CDR3 protein, CDR3 DNA. The D gene is left open where the match is weak. Clone size appears in some rows only: once, few, many, or a class for an expanded clone.

>TRBV2|TRBJ1-2|NA|NA
CASSEPGYGYTF
TGTGCCAGCAGTGAACCGGGTTATGGCTACACCTTC
>TRBV5-1|TRBJ1-1|NA|NA
CASSVYRWNTEAFF
TGCGCCAGCAGCGTTTACAGATGGAACACTGAAGCTTTCTTT
>TRBV2|TRBJ1-2|NA|NA
CASREQVYGYTF
TGTGCCAGCAGGGAACAGGTCTATGGCTACACCTTC
>TRBV10-2|TRBJ1-4|TRBD1|NA
CASSDRDRGATNEKLFF
TGCGCCAGCAGTGACCGGGACAGGGGTGCAACTAATGAAAAACTGTTTTTT
>TRBV2|TRBJ1-4|TRBD1|few
CASSEARRDRGLGKLFF
TGTGCCAGCAGTGAAGCCCGACGGGACAGGGGACTCGGAAAACTGTTTTTT
>TRBV5-6|TRBJ2-1|TRBD2|NA
CASSSGLAGGYNEQFF
TGTGCCAGCAGCTCCGGACTAGCGGGGGGATACAATGAGCAGTTCTTC
>TRBV6-6|TRBJ2-4|NA|NA
CASSPEGAGDIQYF
TGTGCCAGCAGCCCCGAAGGCGCGGGCGACATTCAGTACTTC
>TRBV27|TRBJ2-7|TRBD2|few
CASSSGTSIKQYF
TGTGCCAGCAGTTCCGGGACTAGTATTAAGCAGTACTTC
>TRBV30|TRBJ2-6|TRBD1|NA
CAWKPGQGYSGANVLTF
TGTGCCTGGAAGCCGGGACAGGGGTACTCTGGGGCCAACGTCCTGACTTTC
>TRBV30|TRBJ2-7|NA|NA
CAWSVKGSGYF
TGTGCCTGGAGTGTAAAGGGTAGCGGGTACTTC
>TRBV19|TRBJ2-2|TRBD2|few
CASSFPGGTGELFF
TGTGCCAGTAGTTTTCCGGGGGGCACCGGGGAGCTGTTTTTT
>TRBV29-1|TRBJ1-2|NA|NA
CSVEREPYGYTF
TGCAGCGTTGAAAGGGAGCCCTATGGCTACACCTTC
>TRBV27|TRBJ2-7|NA|NA
CASSSSVREQYF
TGTGCCAGCAGTTCTTCTGTCCGGGAGCAGTACTTC
>TRBV19|TRBJ2-5|TRBD2|NA
CASTRGRGGQETQYF
TGTGCCAGTACTCGGGGACGCGGGGGGCAAGAGACCCAGTACTTC
>TRBV5-4|TRBJ1-2|NA|few
CASSPYGVTFGYTF
TGTGCCAGCAGCCCATACGGGGTCACATTTGGCTACACCTTC
>TRBV19|TRBJ2-3|NA|NA
CASSITRGRTDTQYF
TGTGCCAGTAGTATCACGCGGGGCCGAACAGATACGCAGTATTTT
>TRBV5-6|TRBJ2-6|NA|NA
CASSSREDLSGANVLTF
TGTGCCAGCAGCTCCCGGGAAGATCTCTCTGGGGCCAACGTCCTGACTTTC
>TRBV9|TRBJ1-1|NA|NA
CASSPTPNTEAFF
TGTGCCAGCAGCCCGACACCCAACACTGAAGCTTTCTTT
>TRBV19|TRBJ1-1|TRBD1|NA
CASSIGQGAKAFF
TGTGCCAGTAGTATAGGACAGGGGGCGAAGGCTTTCTTT
>TRBV24-1|TRBJ2-3|TRBD1|NA
CATSDPGTGVTDTQYF
TGTGCCACCAGTGACCCCGGGACAGGAGTCACAGATACGCAGTATTTT
>TRBV5-4|TRBJ2-1|TRBD2|NA
CASSSRGSGSNEQFF
TGTGCCAGCAGCTCGCGGGGTAGCGGGAGTAATGAGCAGTTCTTC
>TRBV20-1|TRBJ1-1|NA|NA
CSASRGHRGSEAFF
TGCAGTGCTAGTCGGGGCCATCGGGGGTCTGAAGCTTTCTTT
>TRBV19|TRBJ1-2|NA|few
CASSRQADYGYTF
TGTGCCAGTAGTCGACAGGCGGACTATGGCTACACCTTC
>TRBV5-1|TRBJ2-7|TRBD2|NA
CASSPLGSGGYEQYF
TGCGCCAGCAGCCCCCTGGGTAGCGGGGGTTACGAGCAGTACTTC